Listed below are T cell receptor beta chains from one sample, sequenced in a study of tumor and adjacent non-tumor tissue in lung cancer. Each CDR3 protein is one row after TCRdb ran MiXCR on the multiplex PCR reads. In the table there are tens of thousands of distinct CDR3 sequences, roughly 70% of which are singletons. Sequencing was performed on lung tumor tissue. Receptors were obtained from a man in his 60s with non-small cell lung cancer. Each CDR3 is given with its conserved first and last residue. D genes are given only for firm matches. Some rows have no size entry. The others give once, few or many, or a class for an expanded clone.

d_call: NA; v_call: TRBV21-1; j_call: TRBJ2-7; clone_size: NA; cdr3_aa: CASSKADRVGSYEQYF; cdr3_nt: TGTGCCAGCAGCAAAGCGGACAGGGTTGGGTCCTACGAGCAGTACTTC
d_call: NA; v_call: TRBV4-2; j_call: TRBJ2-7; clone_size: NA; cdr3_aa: CASSSTYLGEQYF; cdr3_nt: TGTGCCAGCAGCTCAACTTACTTAGGCGAGCAGTACTTC
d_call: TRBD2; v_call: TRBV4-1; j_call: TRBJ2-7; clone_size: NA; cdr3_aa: CASSQDHQTSIYDQYF; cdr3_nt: TGCGCCAGCAGCCAAGATCACCAGACTAGCATTTACGATCAGTACTTC
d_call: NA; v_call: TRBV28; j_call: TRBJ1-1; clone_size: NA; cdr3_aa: CASSFSGMNTEAFF; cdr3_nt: TGTGCCAGCAGTTTTTCGGGTATGAACACTGAAGCTTTCTTT
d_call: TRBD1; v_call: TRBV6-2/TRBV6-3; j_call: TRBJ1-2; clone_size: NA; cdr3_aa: CASGSDRKYGYTF; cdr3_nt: TGTGCCAGCGGATCGGACAGGAAGTATGGCTACACCTTC
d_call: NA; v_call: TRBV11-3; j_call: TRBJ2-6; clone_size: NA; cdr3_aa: CASSQHGPGANVLTF; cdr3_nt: TGCGCCAGCAGCCAACATGGTCCTGGGGCCAACGTCCTGACTTTC
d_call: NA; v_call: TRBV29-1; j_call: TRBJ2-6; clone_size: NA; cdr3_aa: CSVALYSGDNVLTF; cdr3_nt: TGCAGCGTTGCTCTGTATTCTGGGGACAACGTCCTGACTTTC
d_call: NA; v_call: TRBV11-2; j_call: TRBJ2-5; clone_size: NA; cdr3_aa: CASSLIPSGGEAQYF; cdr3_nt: TGTGCCAGCAGCTTAATCCCCTCAGGTGGAGAGGCCCAGTACTTC
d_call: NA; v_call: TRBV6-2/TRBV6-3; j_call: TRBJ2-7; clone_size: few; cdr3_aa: CASSYPHGGESLEQYF; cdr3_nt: TGTGCCAGCAGTTACCCGCACGGTGGGGAATCCCTCGAGCAGTACTTC
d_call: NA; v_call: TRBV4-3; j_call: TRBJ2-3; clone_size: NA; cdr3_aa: CVSSQRGDTKYF; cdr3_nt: TGCGTCAGCAGCCAGAGGGGGGATACGAAGTATTTT
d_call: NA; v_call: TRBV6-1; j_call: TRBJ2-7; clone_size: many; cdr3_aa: CASWSHGGPISEQYF; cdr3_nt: TGTGCCAGCTGGAGCCACGGAGGGCCAATTTCGGAGCAGTACTTC
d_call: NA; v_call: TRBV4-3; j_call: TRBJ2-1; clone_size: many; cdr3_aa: CASSSWLDNEQFF; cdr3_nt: TGCGCCAGCAGCTCCTGGCTAGACAATGAGCAGTTCTTC
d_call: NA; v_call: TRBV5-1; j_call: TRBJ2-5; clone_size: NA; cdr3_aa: CVSSSQRPIQETQYF; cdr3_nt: TGCGTCAGCAGCTCCCAGCGGCCGATCCAAGAGACCCAGTACTTC
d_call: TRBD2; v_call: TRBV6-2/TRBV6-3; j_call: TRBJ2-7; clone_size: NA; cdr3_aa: CASSYYSGILYEQYF; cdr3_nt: TGTGCCAGCAGTTATTATAGCGGGATCCTCTACGAGCAGTACTTC
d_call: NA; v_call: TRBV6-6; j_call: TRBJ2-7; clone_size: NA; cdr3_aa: CASGSAGDSGYKQYF; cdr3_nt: TGTGCCAGCGGTTCCGCCGGGGACAGCGGGTACAAGCAGTACTTC
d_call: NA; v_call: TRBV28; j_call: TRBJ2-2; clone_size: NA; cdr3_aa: CASRASFPANTRELFF; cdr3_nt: TGTGCCAGCAGGGCCAGCTTTCCCGCGAACACCAGGGAGCTGTTTTTT
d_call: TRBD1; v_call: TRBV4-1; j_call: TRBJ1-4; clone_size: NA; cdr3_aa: CASNQDGWAGGQVEKLFF; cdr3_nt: TGCGCCAGCAACCAAGATGGGTGGGCAGGGGGACAGGTTGAAAAACTGTTTTTT
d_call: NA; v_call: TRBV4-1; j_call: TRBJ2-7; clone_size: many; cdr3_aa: CASSQEPAGNYEQYF; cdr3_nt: TGCGCCAGCAGCCAAGAACCGGCGGGAAACTACGAGCAGTACTTC
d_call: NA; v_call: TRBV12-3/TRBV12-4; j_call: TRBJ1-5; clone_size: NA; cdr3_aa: CASSPHGQSNKPQHF; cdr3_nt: TGTGCCAGCAGTCCACATGGGCAAAGCAATAAGCCCCAGCATTTT
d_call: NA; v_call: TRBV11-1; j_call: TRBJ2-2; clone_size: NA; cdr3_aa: CASSIEMTGGLFF; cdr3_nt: TGTGCCAGCAGCATTGAAATGACTGGGGGGCTGTTTTTT
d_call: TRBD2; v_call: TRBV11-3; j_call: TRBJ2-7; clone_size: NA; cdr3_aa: CASSLTAGAYEQYF; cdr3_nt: TGTGCCAGCAGCTTAACGGCGGGGGCCTACGAGCAGTACTTC
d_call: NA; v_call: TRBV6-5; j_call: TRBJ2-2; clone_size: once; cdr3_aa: CASRRTGELFF; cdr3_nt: TGTGCCAGCAGGAGGACCGGGGAGCTGTTTTTT
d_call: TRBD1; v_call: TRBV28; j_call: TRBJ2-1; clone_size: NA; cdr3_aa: CACSYRGQSYNEQFF; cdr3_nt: TGTGCCTGCAGTTATAGGGGGCAGTCCTACAATGAGCAGTTCTTC
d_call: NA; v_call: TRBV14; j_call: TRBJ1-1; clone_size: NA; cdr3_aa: CASESTADGGSTGPFF; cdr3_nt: TGTGCCAGCGAATCAACAGCCGACGGGGGGAGCACTGGGCCTTTCTTT
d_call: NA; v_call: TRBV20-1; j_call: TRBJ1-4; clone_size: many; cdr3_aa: CSASGTGNEKLFF; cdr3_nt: TGCAGTGCTAGCGGGACGGGTAATGAAAAACTGTTTTTT
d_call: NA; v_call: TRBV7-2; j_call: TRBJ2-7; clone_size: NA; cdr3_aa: CASSFGGRSYEQYF; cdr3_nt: TGTGCCAGCAGCTTCGGTGGGCGTTCCTACGAGCAGTACTTC
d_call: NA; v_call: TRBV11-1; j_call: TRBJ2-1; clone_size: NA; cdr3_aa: CASSQYERSYNEHFF; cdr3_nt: TGTGCCAGCAGCCAATATGAACGGTCCTACAATGAGCACTTCTTC
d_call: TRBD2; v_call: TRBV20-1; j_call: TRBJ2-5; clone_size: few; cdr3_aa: CSALPWGEGSGETQYF; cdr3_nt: TGCAGTGCGCTACCTTGGGGGGAGGGATCCGGTGAGACCCAGTACTTC
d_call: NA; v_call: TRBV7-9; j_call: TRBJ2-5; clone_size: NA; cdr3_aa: CASSSSHGIQETQYF; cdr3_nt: TGTGCCAGCAGCTCTAGTCATGGGATACAAGAGACCCAGTACTTC
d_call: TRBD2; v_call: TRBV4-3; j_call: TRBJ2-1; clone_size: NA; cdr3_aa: CAGSRGLAGGLNISYNEQFF; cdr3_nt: TGCGCCGGCAGCCGAGGACTAGCGGGAGGACTAAACATCTCCTACAATGAGCAGTTCTTC
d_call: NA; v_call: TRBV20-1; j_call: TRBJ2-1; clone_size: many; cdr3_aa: CSARGGDSYNEQFF; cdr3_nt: TGCAGTGCAAGAGGCGGAGACTCCTACAATGAGCAGTTCTTC
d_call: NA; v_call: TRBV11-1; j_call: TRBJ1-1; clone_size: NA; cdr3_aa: CTSSLKGGPDTEDFF; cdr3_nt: TGTACCAGCAGCTTGAAGGGGGGCCCGGACACTGAAGATTTCTTT
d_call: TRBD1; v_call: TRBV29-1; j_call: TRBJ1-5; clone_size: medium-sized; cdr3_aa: CSVQQGGNQPQHF; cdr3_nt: TGCAGCGTCCAACAGGGGGGCAATCAGCCCCAGCATTTT
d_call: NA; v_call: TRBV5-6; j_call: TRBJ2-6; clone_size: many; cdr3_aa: CASSLDGQWTSGANVLTF; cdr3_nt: TGTGCCAGCAGCTTGGATGGACAGTGGACCTCTGGGGCCAACGTCCTGACTTTC
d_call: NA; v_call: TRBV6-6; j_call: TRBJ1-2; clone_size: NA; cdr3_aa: CASSYPGQTMYGYTF; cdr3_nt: TGTGCCAGCAGTTACCCAGGACAGACAATGTATGGCTACACCTTC
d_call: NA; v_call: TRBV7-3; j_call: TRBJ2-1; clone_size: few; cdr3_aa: CASSPETVSYNEQFF; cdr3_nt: TGTGCCAGCAGCCCTGAGACTGTCTCCTACAATGAGCAGTTCTTC
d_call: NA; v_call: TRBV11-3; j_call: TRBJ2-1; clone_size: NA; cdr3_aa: CASSAEAASFQFF; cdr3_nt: TGTGCCAGCAGCGCAGAGGCGGCAAGCTTCCAGTTCTTC
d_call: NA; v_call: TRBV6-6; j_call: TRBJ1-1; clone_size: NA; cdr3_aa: CASRPYLWESEAFF; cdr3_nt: TGTGCCAGTAGACCCTACTTGTGGGAGTCTGAAGCTTTCTTT
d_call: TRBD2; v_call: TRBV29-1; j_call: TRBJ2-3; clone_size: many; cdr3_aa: CSVGKAGGTDTQYF; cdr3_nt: TGCAGCGTTGGGAAAGCGGGGGGCACAGATACGCAGTATTTT
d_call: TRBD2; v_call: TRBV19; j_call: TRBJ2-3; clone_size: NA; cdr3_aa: CASSLAATDTQYF; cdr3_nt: TGTGCCAGTAGTCTAGCGGCCACAGATACGCAGTATTTT
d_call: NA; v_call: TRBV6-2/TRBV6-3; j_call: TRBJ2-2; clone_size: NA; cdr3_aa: CASSYSGERTGVLFF; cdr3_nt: TGTGCCAGCAGTTACTCTGGCGAGAGGACCGGGGTGCTGTTTTTT
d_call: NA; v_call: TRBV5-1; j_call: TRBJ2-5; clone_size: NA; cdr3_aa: CAGPGETQYF; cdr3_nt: TGCGCCGGACCTGGGGAGACCCAGTACTTC
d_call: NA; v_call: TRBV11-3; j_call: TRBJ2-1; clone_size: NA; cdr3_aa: CASSPARRNSYNERFF; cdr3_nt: TGTGCCAGCAGCCCCGCCCGAAGAAACTCCTACAATGAGCGGTTCTTC
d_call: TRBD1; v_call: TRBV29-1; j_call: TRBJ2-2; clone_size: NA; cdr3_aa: CGVSVTGFGELFF; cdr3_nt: TGTGGCGTTTCCGTGACAGGGTTCGGGGAGCTGTTTTTT
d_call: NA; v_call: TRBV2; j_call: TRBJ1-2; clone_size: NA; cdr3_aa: CANKGESYGYTF; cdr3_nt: TGTGCCAACAAAGGGGAGAGCTATGGCTATACCTTC
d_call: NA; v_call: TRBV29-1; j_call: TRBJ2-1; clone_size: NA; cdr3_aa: CSVEDTAEELAFDEQFF; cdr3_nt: TGCAGCGTTGAAGATACAGCTGAGGAACTGGCATTCGATGAGCAGTTCTTC
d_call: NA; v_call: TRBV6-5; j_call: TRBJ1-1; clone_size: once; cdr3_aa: CASRRDTEAFF; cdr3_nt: TGTGCCAGCAGACGAGACACTGAAGCTTTCTTT
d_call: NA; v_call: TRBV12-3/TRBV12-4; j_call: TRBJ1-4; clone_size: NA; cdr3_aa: CASNWDWSEKPFF; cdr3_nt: TGTGCTAGCAACTGGGACTGGAGCGAAAAACCGTTTTTT
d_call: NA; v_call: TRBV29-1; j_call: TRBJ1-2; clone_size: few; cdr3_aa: CSIEGSANYGYTF; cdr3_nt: TGCAGTATTGAGGGCAGCGCTAACTATGGCTACACCTTC
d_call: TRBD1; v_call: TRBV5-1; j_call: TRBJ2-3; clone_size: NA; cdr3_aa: CASSWKGQGRGTDTQYF; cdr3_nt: TGCGCCAGCAGTTGGAAGGGACAGGGAAGAGGCACAGATACGCAGTATTTT
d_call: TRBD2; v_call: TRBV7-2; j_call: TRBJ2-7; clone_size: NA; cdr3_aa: CASSSLGLAGDSYEQYF; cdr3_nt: TGTGCCAGCAGCTCCTTGGGACTAGCGGGGGACTCCTACGAGCAGTACTTC
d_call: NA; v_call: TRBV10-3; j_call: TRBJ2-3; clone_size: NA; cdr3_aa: CDTSVTSFDTQYF; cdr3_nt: TGTGACACCAGTGTCACTAGCTTCGATACGCAGTATTTT
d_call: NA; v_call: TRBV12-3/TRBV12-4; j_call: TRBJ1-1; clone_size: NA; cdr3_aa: CASSFLGPTEALF; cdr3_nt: TGTGCCAGCAGTTTTTTAGGGCCCACTGAAGCTTTATTT
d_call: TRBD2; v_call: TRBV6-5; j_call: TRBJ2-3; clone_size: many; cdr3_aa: CASSPTAGSTDTQYF; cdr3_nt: TGTGCCAGCAGCCCCACAGCGGGAAGCACAGATACGCAGTATTTT
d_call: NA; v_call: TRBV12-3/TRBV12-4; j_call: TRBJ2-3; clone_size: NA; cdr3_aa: CASSLATTDMQYF; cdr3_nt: TGTGCCAGCAGTTTGGCGACCACAGATATGCAATATTTT